This T cell receptor beta chain was identified during a study of vaccination and CD4 T cells after COVID-19. Described treatment: roughly 10-day PBMC culture with coronavirus spike peptide pools or control peptides (ViraFEST assay). CDR3 length equals 13 residues. V lost 5 bases, J lost 5 bases, and 12 bases lay in between. CDR1 is LNHDA and CDR2 is SQIVND in the germline V gene (reference sequence). Points on this clonotype: Its antigen is not known.

Sequenced with the Oncomine TCR Beta short-read assay was DNA taken from cultured CD4+ T cells. Extraction of genomic DNA was performed on cultured CD4+ T cells. TCRdb re-derived calls from the PCR reads in MiXCR, one entry per CDR3 protein. The table has some 13,000 distinct CDR3 sequences, roughly 80% seen once. The V and J genes are TRBV19 and TRBJ1-2; D unclear. The specimen was CD4+ T cells from blood, cultured in vitro. The receptor comes from a human donor who had recovered from COVID-19. The CDR3 DNA follows: TGTGCCAGTAGTCTCCTATATAGGTATGGCTACACCTTC. Its protein is CASSLLYRYGYTF. Using reference TRBV19 and TRBJ1-2 for the parts outside the CDR3, the full variable domain is DGGITQSPKYLFRKEGQNVTLSCEQNLNHDAMYWYRQDPGQGLRLIYYSQIVNDFQKGDIAEGYSVSREKKESFPLTVTSAQKNPTAFYLCASSLLYRYGYTFGSGTRLTVV.